This T cell receptor beta chain was profiled in a study of OX40 agonist ivuxolimab in advanced cancers. Broader study findings: Circulating CD4+ and CD8+ T cells showed clonal expansion by week 6 at 0.1 to 3.0 mg/kg.

The assay was immunoSEQ multiplex PCR, and TCRdb's table has in-frame clones only and misses some. The data contain over 55,000 clones, 80% to 90% of them seen just once; the ten biggest clones take up under 2%. The trim removed 1 base at V and 0 bases at J, leaving 5 bases unmatched. Germline V CDR1 and CDR2: SGHDT, YYEEEE. CDR3 length: 17 residues. A word on this clone: Its antigen remains unidentified.

Sequenced material: CD4+ or CD8+ T cells sorted from blood, taken in a trial of the OX40 agonist ivuxolimab. The source of this sequence is an adult with an advanced solid tumor such as melanoma, head and neck, liver or kidney cancer. The V call is TRBV5-6, the J call TRBJ2-5; TRBD2 aligns across 11 bases. CDR3 amino acids: CASSLWLLAGDQETQYF. CDR3 bases: TGTGCCAGCAGCTTGTGGTTACTAGCGGGAGACCAAGAGACCCAGTACTTC.